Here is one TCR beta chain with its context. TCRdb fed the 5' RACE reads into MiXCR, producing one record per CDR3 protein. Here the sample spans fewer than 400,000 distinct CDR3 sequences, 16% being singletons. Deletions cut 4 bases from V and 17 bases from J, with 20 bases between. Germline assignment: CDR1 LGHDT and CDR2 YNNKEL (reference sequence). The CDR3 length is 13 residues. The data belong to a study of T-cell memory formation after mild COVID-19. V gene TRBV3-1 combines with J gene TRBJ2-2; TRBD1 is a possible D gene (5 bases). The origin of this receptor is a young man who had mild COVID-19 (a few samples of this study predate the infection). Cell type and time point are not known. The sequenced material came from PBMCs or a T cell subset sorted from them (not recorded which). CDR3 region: CASSLQEGVNVFF. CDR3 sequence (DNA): TGTGCCAGCAGCCTGCAAGAAGGGGTGAATGTCTTTTTT.